The sequence of this T cell receptor beta chain was determined in a study of T-cell reconstitution after alpha-beta-depleted transplantation in children listed by TCRdb under 2016. Background for the entire study: T-cell immune reconstitution after TCRalphabeta/CD19-depleted allogeneic hematopoietic cell transplantation in children was quantitatively tracked in the study by means of TCR repertoire profiling.

Broad study findings and their caveats: The apparently early alphabetaT-cell count recovery about two months after transplant was reportedly dependent on only several hundred rapidly expanded clones derived from non-depleted graft cells. Over the following months the frequencies of hyperexpanded clones went down, and after one year T-cell counts and TCRbeta diversity were mostly credited to newly produced T cells. In some patients, high TCRbeta diversity at day 60 was attributed to recipient T cells and intrathymic progenitors that had survived conditioning.

This clonotype is described as medium-sized (0.01 to 0.1%). This receptor's antigen is unknown. Per-base quality was not reported, and no clone a single base away is much larger than it. Measured from the cysteine to the phenylalanine, the CDR3 is 16 residues long. Only the CDR3 part of the read is kept: 48 bases, read in frame from the first base. Compared with germline, V lacks 0 bases and J lacks 4 bases; bases without a gene match: 1. CDR1 and CDR2, per the germline V gene, are MGHRA and YSYEKL. The treatment or condition label, read with the paper, signifies: allogeneic hematopoietic cell transplantation with graft depleted of TCRalphabeta T cells and CD19 B cells. Transplant recipients were children who received TCRalphabeta/CD19-depleted allogeneic hematopoietic cell grafts. Receptor amplification or capture employed PCR. Sequencing was carried out with an Illumina HiSeq 2500. Molecular barcoding was employed in the preparation of TCR libraries, with unique molecular identifiers being used to normalize TCRbeta repertoire quantification. Through fastp at Q25 and MiXCR, TCRdb rebuilt clones from the public reads, retaining in-frame beta chains. Entries are consolidated by CDR3 protein sequence, retaining the most common genes and DNA. The sample yields 500,000 to 600,000 distinct CDR3 sequences; about a quarter were counted once. The ten largest account for 36% of the sample.

The sequence joins TRBV4-1 to TRBJ2-5, and 14 junction bases match TRBD2. This receptor was taken from a boy under two years old with Wiskott-Aldrich syndrome, due to receive a stem cell transplant. The material was PBMCs, obtained before TCRalphabeta/CD19-depleted stem cell transplant. The CDR3: CASSQDGLAGGETQYF. The base sequence is TGCGCCAGCAGCCAAGACGGACTAGCGGGAGGAGAGACCCAGTACTTC.